This T cell receptor beta chain was documented in a study of blood T cell repertoires in COVID-19. At the level of the study: PBMCs, B-cell-depleted T cells, or T cells provided the cDNA or gDNA that made up the material.

The CDR3 runs to 16 residues. Germline CDR1 reads SGHRS; CDR2 reads YFSETQ. Deletions cut 4 bases from V and 5 bases from J, with 21 bases between. Using immunoSEQ multiplex PCR, the repertoire was profiled, and TCRdb retains in-frame clones only, with some absent. Among over 400,000 clones, roughly 89% were seen once, and the ten largest hold 7.5% to 9.5%. The chain links TRBV5-1 to TRBJ2-5, with a tentative D call TRBD2 (5 bases). Sequences were obtained from peripheral blood. The sequence derives from a woman between 50 and 59 years old with COVID-19, enrolled during active disease. The CDR3 reads CASSTYSGSPPETQYF. In nucleotides, the CDR3 is TGCGCCAGCAGCACCTACTCGGGGAGCCCGCCGGAGACCCAGTACTTC.